The 24 T cell receptor beta chains given below trace back to one sample, sequenced in a study of blood T cell repertoires in COVID-19. Data came from immunoSEQ multiplex PCR; TCRdb stores just in-frame clones and leaves some out. The sample shows about 170,000 clones, approximately 81% of them seen only once. Specimen: peripheral blood. The receptors come from a woman aged 80 or over with active or convalescent COVID-19.

This sequence joins TRBV5-1 and TRBJ2-2; D is possibly TRBD1 (6 bases). This CDR3 spans 18 amino acids. CDR1 is SGHRS, CDR2 YFSETQ, per germline. Trimming cost V 0 bases and J 2 bases, with 17 bases left between them. The chain's CDR3 is CASSLADRQAFNTGELFF. CDR3 coding DNA: TGCGCCAGCAGCTTGGCTGATCGACAGGCCTTCAACACCGGGGAGCTGTTTTTT.

The chain has TRBV30 and TRBJ2-2, with a possible D match to TRBD1 (6 bases). Per germline, CDR1 GTSNPN and CDR2 SVGIG (reference sequence). V gave up 2 bases and J gave up 7 bases, with 20 bases separating them. This CDR3 contains 16 residues. The CDR3 DNA sequence: TGTGCCTGGAGTTTACAGGGCCCCCGAGGTGTCGGGGAGCTGTTTTTT. Protein: CAWSLQGPRGVGELFF.

The chain recombines TRBV5-6 with TRBJ1-2, with D possibly matching TRBD1 (5 bases). The V and J ends lost 1 base and 5 bases respectively, with 18 bases between them. Germline V gene lookup returns CDR1 SGHDT and CDR2 YYEEEE. The CDR3 has 16 amino acids. CDR3 nucleotides: TGTGCCAGCAGCTTGCCAGGTGTCGCAGGGATGTATGGCTACACCTTC. It specifies CASSLPGVAGMYGYTF.

This chain joins TRBV29-1 and TRBJ1-1; D is perhaps TRBD1 (5 bases). The CDR3 sequence is 12 residues long. Deletions cut 3 bases from V and 7 bases from J, with 12 bases between. Germline V lookup: CDR1 SQVTM, CDR2 ANQGSEA. The CDR3 DNA reads as TGCAGCGTTGATCTCGGGGGGAATGAAGCTTTCTTT. Protein sequence: CSVDLGGNEAFF.

V gene TRBV27 combines with J gene TRBJ2-5; TRBD1 is a possible D gene (5 bases). This CDR3 comprises 16 residues. V gave up 4 bases and J gave up 1 base, with 16 bases separating them. Germline CDR1 and CDR2: MNHEY and SMNVEV (reference sequence). CDR3 protein: CASSWGLSRVQETQYF. The CDR3 nucleotides are TGTGCCAGCAGTTGGGGCCTATCCAGGGTCCAAGAGACCCAGTACTTC.

The CDR3 nucleotides read TGTGCCAGCAGCCAAGGGCGAGGGGGTTACGAGCAGTACTTC. Its translation: CASSQGRGGYEQYF. V gene TRBV3-1 (or the pseudogene TRBV3-2) combines with J gene TRBJ2-7, with D possibly matching TRBD1 (6 bases). Germline V CDR1 and CDR2: LGHDT, YNNKEL (reference sequence). The length of the CDR3 is 14 residues. With 1 base removed from V and 4 bases from J, the gap between germline ends came to 11 bases.

This clone has just a few counts. The identical CDR3 is also encoded by other nucleotide sequences in the sample. This sequence joins TRBV5-1 and TRBJ2-7; 9 positions agree with TRBD1. CDR3 length: 14 residues. Germline values: CDR1 SGHRS, CDR2 YFSETQ. Germline trimming cut 2 bases from V and 2 bases from J; bases unmatched to any gene: 2. CDR3 DNA sequence: TGCGCCAGCAGCTTAACAGGGGGCCCCTACGAGCAGTACTTC. It codes for CASSLTGGPYEQYF.

The V call is TRBV9, the J call TRBJ2-7, with TRBD1 matching over 10 bases. V shed 4 bases, J shed 2 bases, and the junction held 9 bases outside the gene matches. Germline CDR1 SGDLS, CDR2 YYNGEE. The CDR3 totals 16 residues. The CDR3 sequence: CASSPRGTGAAYEQYF. CDR3 bases: TGTGCCAGCAGCCCACGAGGGACAGGGGCTGCCTACGAGCAGTACTTC.

DNA for the CDR3: TGTGCCAGCAGGGGGACAGACTCAGGCTACACCTTC. Protein sequence: CASRGTDSGYTF. The chain uses TRBV28 and TRBJ1-2; 7 nucleotides line up with TRBD1. This CDR3 contains 12 residues. V shed 6 bases and J 8 bases; nucleotides not matched to a gene: 6. CDR1 is MDHEN and CDR2 is SYDVKM in the germline V gene.

This clone was observed a handful of times. The rearrangement joins TRBV6-1 to TRBJ1-1; D uncertain. V was clipped by 3 bases and J by 4 bases, with 6 bases between them. The length of the CDR3 is 12 residues. Germline CDR1 MNHNS, CDR2 SASEGT. The CDR3 here is CASSELATEAFF. The CDR3 DNA is TGTGCCAGCAGTGAGCTGGCCACTGAAGCTTTCTTT.

The chain uses TRBV6-5 and TRBJ1-5; D gene unclear. Trimming pared 5 bases from V and 2 bases from J, leaving 10 bases between. CDR3 length: 14 amino acids. CDR1 and CDR2 (germline): MNHEY, SVGAGI. This CDR3 reads CASSNSVGNQPQHF. CDR3 bases: TGTGCCAGCAGTAATAGCGTGGGCAATCAGCCCCAGCATTTT.

This clone came up a few times. The chain recombines TRBV18 with TRBJ2-2; a possible D gene is TRBD2 (6 bases). From germline, CDR1 is KGHSH and CDR2 LQKENI. V was cut by 3 bases and J by 7 bases, with 15 bases left in between. CDR3 length equals 15 residues. This CDR3 reads CASSPGGSRGGELFF. CDR3 coding DNA: TGTGCCAGCTCACCGGGAGGCTCACGGGGCGGGGAGCTGTTTTTT.

The V and J genes are TRBV19 and TRBJ2-7, with 13 bases that match TRBD2. Germline CDR1 LNHDA, CDR2 SQIVND (reference sequence). The CDR3 is 18 amino acids. V lost 3 bases, J lost 2 bases, and 10 bases stayed unmatched. CDR3 region: CASSMIVGGLAGPYEQYF. The CDR3 bases are TGTGCCAGTAGTATGATCGTCGGGGGACTAGCGGGACCCTACGAGCAGTACTTC.

The chain employs TRBV5-1 and TRBJ2-7; 8 bases agree with TRBD1. The V gene end was trimmed by 0 bases and the J gene end by 5 bases; junction bases not matched to a gene: 4. CDR1 is SGHRS and CDR2 is YFSETQ in the germline V gene. The CDR3 consists of 14 residues. CDR3 sequence (DNA): TGCGCCAGCAGCTTGGGGACAGGGCGCCACGAGCAGTACTTC. Residues: CASSLGTGRHEQYF.

V usage is TRBV6-6 and J usage is TRBJ1-1; perhaps TRBD1 as D (5 bases). The length of the CDR3 is 15 residues. Germline assignment: CDR1 MNHNY and CDR2 SVGAGI (reference sequence). Trimming left V 0 bases short and J 0 bases short, with 8 bases between. The chain's CDR3 is CASSYSPGLNTEAFF. In DNA form, the CDR3 reads TGTGCCAGCAGTTACTCGCCAGGGTTGAACACTGAAGCTTTCTTT.

The chain combines TRBV9 with TRBJ1-1, with 7 bases aligning to TRBD1. From germline, CDR1 is SGDLS and CDR2 YYNGEE. The ends lost 4 bases at V and 2 bases at J; junction bases unmatched: 5. The CDR3 has 14 residues. The CDR3 is CASSPQGINTEAFF. The DNA of the CDR3 is TGTGCCAGCAGCCCACAGGGGATCAACACTGAAGCTTTCTTT.

The rearrangement joins TRBV27 to TRBJ2-7; tentative D call: TRBD1 (6 bases). There are 15 residues in the CDR3. Trimming cost V 6 bases and J 4 bases, with 19 bases left between them. Germline loops: CDR1 MNHEY, CDR2 SMNVEV (reference sequence). The CDR3 protein is CASSRTTGLLYEQYF. CDR3 bases: TGTGCCAGCAGCCGCACGACAGGCCTATTGTACGAGCAGTACTTC.

This sequence joins TRBV30 and TRBJ1-6, with D hard to call. Germline CDR1 GTSNPN, CDR2 SVGIG (reference sequence). CDR3 length: 14 residues. V gave up 4 bases and J gave up 6 bases, with 13 bases separating them. The CDR3 loop reads CAWTPTGINSPLHF. CDR3 sequence (DNA): TGTGCCTGGACCCCCACCGGGATTAATTCACCCCTCCACTTT.

Only a few counts were recorded for this clone. The V call is TRBV27, the J call TRBJ1-2; possibly TRBD1 for D (6 bases). Germline values: CDR1 MNHEY, CDR2 SMNVEV (reference sequence). The CDR3 sequence is 13 residues long. V was shortened by 3 bases and J by 7 bases, with 12 bases between the two germline ends. For the CDR3, the DNA is TGTGCCAGCAGTTTGGGGCAGGGGCTTGGCTACACCTTC. It is translated as CASSLGQGLGYTF.

The genes are TRBV7-8 and TRBJ1-5; 9 nucleotides agree with TRBD1. The CDR3 contains 14 residues. From germline, CDR1 is SGHVS and CDR2 FQNEAQ. The junction had 3 bases not matched to a gene; V was cut back by 4 bases and J by 5 bases. The CDR3 loop is CASSSTGGDQPQHF. CDR3 in DNA: TGTGCCAGCAGCTCCACAGGGGGCGATCAGCCCCAGCATTTT.

Worth noting for this clone: The same CDR3 also results from other DNA sequences found in this sample. V and J are TRBV9 and TRBJ2-2; 10 bases agree with TRBD2. V trimming: 0 bases; J trimming: 7 bases; junction bases outside the gene matches: 6. The germline gives CDR1 SGDLS, CDR2 YYNGEE. The CDR3 has 16 amino acids. Written as DNA, the CDR3 is TGTGCCAGCAGCGTAGCCCTAGCGGGAGTGAACGGGGAGCTGTTTTTT. It yields the protein CASSVALAGVNGELFF.

This rearrangement joins TRBV5-1 to TRBJ1-1; possibly TRBD1 for D (6 bases). The CDR3 consists of 12 residues. Trimming removed 7 bases from V and 0 bases from J, with 7 bases in between. Germline CDR1 SGHRS, CDR2 YFSETQ. As DNA, the CDR3 is TGCGCCAGCGGGGGCATGAACACTGAAGCTTTCTTT. This translates into CASGGMNTEAFF. Combining the CDR3 with reference TRBV5-1 and TRBJ1-1 gives the whole variable domain KAGVTQTPRYLIKTRGQQVTLSCSPISGHRSVSWYQQTPGQGLQFLFEYFSETQRNKGNFPGRFSGRQFSNSRSEMNVSTLELGDSALYLCASGGMNTEAFFGQGTRLTVV.

This chain joins TRBV7-2 and TRBJ2-1, with D possibly being TRBD1 (5 bases). CDR3 length equals 12 residues. V lost 6 bases, J lost 8 bases, and 11 bases lay in between. Germline CDR1 is SGHTA and CDR2 is FQGNSA. For the CDR3, the DNA is TGTGCCAGCAGGCCGACAGTCGATGAGCAGTTCTTC. Residues: CASRPTVDEQFF.

The chain uses TRBV9 and TRBJ2-5, with a tentative D call TRBD1 (6 bases). This CDR3 spans 15 amino acids. CDR1 and CDR2 from the germline V gene are SGDLS and YYNGEE. V shed 4 bases and J shed 1 base, with 14 bases lying between them. The CDR3 DNA sequence: TGTGCCAGCAGCCCGTATTTGGACAGCCAAGAGACCCAGTACTTC. This translates into CASSPYLDSQETQYF. Variable domain in full (rest from reference TRBV9 and TRBJ2-5): DSGVTQTPKHLITATGQRVTLRCSPRSGDLSVYWYQQSLDQGLQFLIQYYNGEERAKGNILERFSAQQFPDLHSELNLSSLELGDSALYFCASSPYLDSQETQYFGPGTRLLVL.